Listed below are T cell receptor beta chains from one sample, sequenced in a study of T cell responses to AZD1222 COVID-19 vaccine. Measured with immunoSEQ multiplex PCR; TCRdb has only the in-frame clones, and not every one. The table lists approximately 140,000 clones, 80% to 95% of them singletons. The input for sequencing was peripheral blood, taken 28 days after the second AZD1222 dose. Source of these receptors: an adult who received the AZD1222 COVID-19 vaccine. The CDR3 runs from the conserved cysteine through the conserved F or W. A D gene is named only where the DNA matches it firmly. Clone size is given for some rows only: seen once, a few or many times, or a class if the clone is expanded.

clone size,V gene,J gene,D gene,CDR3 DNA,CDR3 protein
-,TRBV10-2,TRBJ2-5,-,TGCGCCAGCGGCCGGTTGGAAGGGACCCAGTACTTC,CASGRLEGTQYF
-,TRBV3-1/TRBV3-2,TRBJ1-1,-,TGTGCCAGCAGCCAAGGAGCTGAAGCTTTCTTT,CASSQGAEAFF
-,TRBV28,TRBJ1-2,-,TGTGCCAGCAGTTCCAGCAGGCCAGACATCTATGGCTACACCTTC,CASSSSRPDIYGYTF
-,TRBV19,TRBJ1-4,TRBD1,TGTGCCAGTAGTGCAGACAGGGGGCGGGAAAAACTGTTTTTT,CASSADRGREKLFF
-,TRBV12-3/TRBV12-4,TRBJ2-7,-,TGTGCCAGCAGTTTACAGCTAGCCTACGAGCAGTACTTC,CASSLQLAYEQYF
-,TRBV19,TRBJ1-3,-,TGTGCCAGTAGTATCCAAGGGCTTCCCTACTCTGGAAACACCATATATTTT,CASSIQGLPYSGNTIYF
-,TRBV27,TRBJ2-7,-,TGTGCCAGCAGCGCCTTAGGAGGAACGTCCTACGAGCAGTACTTC,CASSALGGTSYEQYF
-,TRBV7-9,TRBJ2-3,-,TGTGCCAGCAGCTTATTCTTAGCAGCCACAGATACGCAGTATTTT,CASSLFLAATDTQYF
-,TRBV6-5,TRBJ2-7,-,TGTGCCAGCAGTTACGCAGGGGAGGCCTACGAGCAGTACTTC,CASSYAGEAYEQYF
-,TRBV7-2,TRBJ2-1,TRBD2,TGTGCCAGTGCACGGACTAGCGGGATCTATGAGCAGTTCTTC,CASARTSGIYEQFF
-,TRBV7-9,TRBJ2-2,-,TGTGCCAGCACCCTCTTTTGGGACCGGGAGACCGGGGAGCTGTTTTTT,CASTLFWDRETGELFF
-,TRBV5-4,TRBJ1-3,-,TGTGCCAGCAGCTTCCGGAATTCTGGAAACACCATATATTTT,CASSFRNSGNTIYF
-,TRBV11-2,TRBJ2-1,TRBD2,TGTGCCAGCAGCCACGGGACTAGCGGGCCCATAGCCAATGAGCAGTTCTTC,CASSHGTSGPIANEQFF
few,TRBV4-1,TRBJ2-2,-,TGCGCCAGCAGCCAAGATCGCAGAAGGGCCCCTAGCCGTACGAACACCGGGGAGCTGTTTTTT,CASSQDRRRAPSRTNTGELFF
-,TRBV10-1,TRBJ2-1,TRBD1,TGCGCCAGCAGTGAGCTCGGGACAGGGGAGGGTGAGCAGTTCTTC,CASSELGTGEGEQFF
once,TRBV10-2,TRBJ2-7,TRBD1,TGCGCCAGCAGTGACCTACAGGGGGCAGACTACGAGCAGTACTTC,CASSDLQGADYEQYF
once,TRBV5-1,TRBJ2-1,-,TGCGCCAGCAGCCTCCTACCGGGGCACAATGAGCAGTTCTTC,CASSLLPGHNEQFF
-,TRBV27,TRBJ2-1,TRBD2,TGTGCCAGCAGTTTCACGCCGGCGGGAGGACGAGAGCAGTTCTTC,CASSFTPAGGREQFF
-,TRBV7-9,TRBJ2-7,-,TGTGCCAGCAGCTCGATCTACGAGCAGTACTTC,CASSSIYEQYF
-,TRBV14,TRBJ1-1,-,TGTGCCAGCAGCCGGTTAGGACAGCCGAACACTGAAGCTTTCTTT,CASSRLGQPNTEAFF
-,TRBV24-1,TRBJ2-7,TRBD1,TGTGCCACCAGTGATCCAGGACAGGGGTTTTACGAGCAGTACTTC,CATSDPGQGFYEQYF
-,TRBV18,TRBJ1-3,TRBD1,TGTGCCAGCTCACTGGGACAGGGGGCAGGAAACACCATATATTTT,CASSLGQGAGNTIYF
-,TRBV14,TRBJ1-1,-,TGTGCCAGCAGCCAAATACCCCTGCCCCCCCCACGGGCGAACACTGAAGCTTTCTTT,CASSQIPLPPPRANTEAFF
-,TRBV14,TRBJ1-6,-,TGTGCCAGCAGCCTTCCCGGGACCATAACACCCCTCCACTTT,CASSLPGTITPLHF
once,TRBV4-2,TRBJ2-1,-,TGTGCCAGCAGCCCCGGAGATGAGCAGTTCTTC,CASSPGDEQFF
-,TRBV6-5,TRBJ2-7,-,TGTGCCAGCAGTCTTGACTACGAGCAGTACTTC,CASSLDYEQYF